This T cell receptor beta chain appears in the sequencing data of a study of T cell clones after liver transplantation (dated by TCRdb to the late 2010s). About the investigation overall: The samples were obtained from ITN030ST, a randomized trial that attempted immunosuppression withdrawal within 2 years after liver transplantation. Until randomization at 12-24 months post-transplant, subjects were given standard immunosuppression, with no induction therapy. As an antigen-independent comparator for donor-reactive sequences, third party-reactive TCRbeta sequences were also identified from pre-transplant MLRs. The studied cohort comprised 8 liver transplant recipients, 3 classified as tolerant and 5 as non-tolerant. Blood samples were taken pre-transplant, pre-randomization before withdrawal, and post-randomization after full withdrawal or failed withdrawal. Of the eight recipients, a few were HCV-positive, while the remaining recipients had been transplanted for non-autoimmune, non-viral indications. Tolerance meant complete immunosuppression withdrawal for at least one year without liver enzymes rising beyond twice the upper limit of normal. After a pre-transplant mixed lymphocyte reaction, TCRbeta sequencing was used to pinpoint donor-reactive T cell clones, which were subsequently tracked in post-transplant blood.

V is pared back by 5 bases and J by 7 bases, with 21 bases lying between the germline termini. From the cysteine up to the phenylalanine, the CDR3 has a length of 15 residues. Only the CDR3 DNA is retained, 45 bases long and in frame from the first base. CDR1 and CDR2 were assigned from the germline V gene as MDHEN and SYDVKM. Unstimulated PBMCs, after thawing, were stained for CD3, CD4 and CD8 and then FACS-sorted into CD3+CD4+ and CD3+CD8+ populations. Each of the 8 studied subjects was randomized to immunosuppression withdrawal. The Qiagen DNeasy Blood and Tissue Kit was used for isolation of genomic DNA. Using immunoSEQ, frozen genomic DNA was subjected to high-throughput TCRbeta CDR3 sequencing, a process that included PCR amplification, mapping, bias correction and internal controls. Under the source paper's analysis protocol: Only productive rearrangements were retained, with each unique TCRbeta sequence defined by its CDR3 nucleotide sequence together with its V and J gene. For a sequence to be called donor-reactive, it needed a frequency of at least 0.01% and at least 5-fold expansion in CFSE-low cells compared with unstimulated pre-transplant cells. Minimum frequency thresholds were set for each subject based on the unstimulated sample with the lowest template count, ensuring at least 90% detection power. Jensen-Shannon divergence between the top 1000 TCRbeta sequences post-transplant and pre-transplant was used to measure repertoire turnover. Two-sided Fisher's exact tests were used to test for changes in the detection of donor-reactive sequences. TCRdb stores this immuneACCESS table with in-frame sequences only. Part of the clones is absent; in the studies checked, under half of the shortfall reflects unresolved V genes, and no reason is known for the rest. That table gives V, J and clone size, and the DNA gave D and trimming. This sample lists more than 95,000 clones; 90% were detected once. The ten largest clones take up roughly 0.8% of the sample.

Concerning this clone itself: Its antigen is still unknown. Base qualities were left out, and no much larger clone turns up one base away.

What the work shows at the level of the full study, not this receptor alone: Once repertoire turnover was taken into account, donor-reactive detection showed a significant reduction for CD4 in 7 of 8 subjects and for CD8 in 8 of 8. The conclusions were considered preliminary, being limited by small, heterogeneous patient numbers and non-standardized post-transplant time points. Circulating donor-reactive CD4 TCRbeta sequences fell significantly post-transplant in most of the 8 subjects, irrespective of tolerance or HCV status. Donor-reactive sequences declined more than third party-reactive ones, suggesting partial antigen-specific deletion unrelated to withdrawal success. Because no allograft tissue specimens were available, donor-reactive T cells may have migrated into the graft instead of being deleted. In two subjects, low numbers of available donor cells limited the measurable donor-reactive repertoire.

This sequence originates from a human patient who received a liver transplant. After a transplant, not all T cells may be the patient's own; some may come from the graft donor. Sequencing used CD4+ T cells from blood, obtained 12 months after liver transplant. The V and J segments used are TRBV28 and TRBJ2-7, with the identity of the D gene unclear. The DNA sequence follows: TGTGCCAGCAGTCCCCCGGTGTGGGCTTGGGGAGAGCAGTACTTC. This is translated as CASSPPVWAWGEQYF.